Given below is one T cell receptor beta chain in context. Antigen specificity is unknown. These data are taken from a study of T cell repertoires in aging, cancer and after chemotherapy. About the study: About 9 million TCR reads were in the whole dataset.

Multiplex touch-down PCR with TRB-A/B primers amplified rearranged V-D-J TRB sequences. Using its own MiXCR run on the multiplex PCR reads, TCRdb lists one record per CDR3 protein. The sample holds about 9,200 distinct CDR3 sequences, around a third seen once. The template was genomic DNA from peripheral blood, not RNA. The CDR3 totals 13 residues. Germline values: CDR1 MNHEY, CDR2 SVGAGI. Trimming removed 0 bases from V and 4 bases from J, with 6 bases in between. Whole-study findings and limits: Median generation probability rose over the chemotherapy interval in each cancer cohort, suggesting rebound thymic output.

The V and J genes are TRBV6-5 and TRBJ1-1; no clear D gene. The source material was blood. The TCR was taken from a human donor in good health. The donor label of this sample is uncertain. In DNA form, the CDR3 reads TGTGCCAGCAGTTACTCAGGAGCCACTGAAGCTTTCTTT. Translating it yields CASSYSGATEAFF.